The 14 T cell receptor beta chains below all came from one sample that was sequenced in a study of blood T cell repertoires in COVID-19. Sequencing used immunoSEQ multiplex PCR; TCRdb keeps in-frame clones, though not all of them. The table includes about 260,000 clones, approximately 91% detected once. Material: peripheral blood. The source is a person aged 18 to 30 with COVID-19, enrolled during active disease.

The V and J genes are TRBV27 and TRBJ2-1; D unresolved. V was pared by 3 bases and J by 7 bases, with 13 bases between. Germline lookup yields CDR1 MNHEY and CDR2 SMNVEV (reference sequence). There are 14 residues in the CDR3. The CDR3 loop is CASSFLGDRNEQFF. As DNA, the CDR3 is TGTGCCAGCAGTTTTCTAGGAGACCGTAATGAGCAGTTCTTC.

This clone was found a few times. The chain carries TRBV7-2 and TRBJ2-7; D unclear. The CDR3 runs to 14 residues. Between the trimmed V and J ends, which lost 5 bases and 2 bases, there was a span of 13 bases. Looked up from germline, CDR1 is SGHTA and CDR2 is FQGNSA. The CDR3 region has the DNA TGTGCCAGCAGCCCCTACGACAAGCCCTACGAGCAGTACTTC. This gives the protein CASSPYDKPYEQYF.

Remarks on this clone: Distinct nucleotide sequences in the sample also encode this CDR3. This chain joins TRBV7-2 and TRBJ2-7, with D maybe TRBD2 (5 bases). This CDR3 is built from 15 residues. With 1 base removed from V and 1 base from J, the gap between germline ends came to 11 bases. CDR1 and CDR2 (germline): SGHTA, FQGNSA. The CDR3 region has the DNA TGTGCCAGCAGCTTAGATAGTGGGAGTTCCTACGAGCAGTACTTC. It specifies CASSLDSGSSYEQYF.

The gene calls are TRBV28 and TRBJ1-1, with a tentative D call TRBD1 (6 bases). CDR1 is MDHEN, CDR2 SYDVKM, per germline. V gave up 8 bases and J gave up 8 bases, with 21 bases separating them. The CDR3 runs 14 residues. CDR3 sequence (DNA): TGTGCCAGCGGCGGGGGGGGCGGTACCACGGAAGCTTTCTTT. Protein sequence: CASGGGGGTTEAFF.

This chain uses TRBV14 with TRBJ1-4, with D possibly TRBD1 on 6 matching bases. CDR1 is SGHDN and CDR2 is FVKESK in the germline V gene. Trimming took off 5 bases at V and 4 bases at J, with 14 bases between the two ends. The CDR3 spans 15 residues. The CDR3 sequence: CASSYGGQLNEKLFF. In nucleotides, the CDR3 is TGTGCCAGCAGCTACGGAGGACAGCTTAATGAAAAACTGTTTTTT. The whole variable domain, filled in from reference TRBV14 and TRBJ1-4, reads EAGVTQFPSHSVIEKGQTVTLRCDPISGHDNLYWYRRVMGKEIKFLLHFVKESKQDESGMPNNRFLAERTGGTYSTLKVQPAELEDSGVYFCASSYGGQLNEKLFFGSGTQLSVL.

The chain uses TRBV18 and TRBJ1-5; weak D call: TRBD1 (6 bases). CDR1 and CDR2 (germline): KGHSH, LQKENI. The CDR3 loop spans 15 amino acids. V was cut by 5 bases and J by 4 bases, with 15 bases left in between. The CDR3 region is CASSKNRDNNQPQHF. The CDR3 coding sequence is TGTGCCAGCTCAAAAAACAGGGACAATAATCAGCCCCAGCATTTT.

The V and J genes are TRBV19 and TRBJ1-3, with a possible D match to TRBD1 (6 bases). The ends were cut back, 5 bases at V and 2 bases at J, with 13 bases in the middle. This CDR3 has 15 residues. Germline lookup yields CDR1 LNHDA and CDR2 SQIVND (reference sequence). Here the CDR3 DNA reads TGTGCCAGTAGTGGCACAGGGTTCGCTGGAAACACCATATATTTT. This gives the protein CASSGTGFAGNTIYF.

V and J are TRBV27 and TRBJ1-4, with D unresolved. CDR3 length: 14 amino acids. The germline V gene encodes CDR1 MNHEY and CDR2 SMNVEV (reference sequence). V shed 6 bases and J shed 8 bases, with 16 bases lying between them. CDR3 coding DNA: TGTGCCAGCAGCTCGCTGACGGGTTACGAAAAACTGTTTTTT. Amino acid sequence: CASSSLTGYEKLFF. The full variable domain, in which reference TRBV27 and TRBJ1-4 provide the parts outside the CDR3, is EAQVTQNPRYLITVTGKKLTVTCSQNMNHEYMSWYRQDPGLGLRQIYYSMNVEVTDKGDVPEGYKVSRKEKRNFPLILESPSPNQTSLYFCASSSLTGYEKLFFGSGTQLSVL.

This chain joins TRBV28 and TRBJ2-3, with D perhaps TRBD2 (6 bases). Germline CDR1 and CDR2: MDHEN and SYDVKM. The CDR3 spans 15 residues. V was pared by 5 bases and J by 5 bases, with 17 bases between. This chain's CDR3 is CASSQPEGRGDTQYF. The CDR3 bases are TGTGCCAGCAGTCAGCCAGAGGGGCGGGGAGATACGCAGTATTTT.

This clone came up a few times. CDR3 amino acids: CASSGGLGDEQYF. For the CDR3, the DNA is TGTGCCAGCAGCGGCGGGCTAGGCGACGAGCAGTACTTC. This chain connects TRBV2 to TRBJ2-7; D possibly corresponds to TRBD2 (5 bases). Germline V gives CDR1 SNHLY, CDR2 FYNNEI. V gave up 6 bases and J gave up 5 bases, with 14 bases separating them. The CDR3 has 13 amino acids.

This sequence joins TRBV4-3 and TRBJ1-2, with 8 bases matching TRBD1. This CDR3 region has 13 residues. V was pared by 2 bases and J by 8 bases, with 4 bases of the junction left unmatched. Looked up from germline, CDR1 is LGHNA and CDR2 is YSLEER. The DNA of the CDR3 is TGCGCCAGCAGCCAACAGGGGGCATTGGGCTACACCTTC. Translation gives CASSQQGALGYTF.

V and J are TRBV20-1 and TRBJ2-7, with D perhaps matching TRBD2 (6 bases). This CDR3 comprises 11 residues. Per germline, CDR1 DFQATT and CDR2 SNEGSKA (reference sequence). The V end lost 6 bases, the J end lost 4 bases, and 10 bases lay between the germline ends. This chain's CDR3 is CSAVRGYEQYF. In nucleotides, the CDR3 is TGCAGTGCCGTTCGGGGGTACGAGCAGTACTTC.

V is TRBV11-2 and J is TRBJ1-5; the D is unclear. Per the germline V gene, CDR1 is SGHAT and CDR2 is FQNNGV. The CDR3 has 13 amino acids. Trimming left V 3 bases short and J 5 bases short, with 8 bases between. The CDR3 loop reads CASSFSYYQPQHF. CDR3 nucleotides: TGTGCCAGCAGCTTCTCGTACTATCAGCCCCAGCATTTT.

This clone has a single count. The V gene is TRBV4-2, the J gene TRBJ1-5; no clear D. The germline V gene has CDR1 LGHNA and CDR2 YNFKEQ. V lost 0 bases, J lost 2 bases, and 5 bases lay in between. There are 14 residues in the CDR3. DNA of the CDR3: TGTGCCAGCAGCCAAGATCCCGGCAATCAGCCCCAGCATTTT. Amino acids: CASSQDPGNQPQHF.